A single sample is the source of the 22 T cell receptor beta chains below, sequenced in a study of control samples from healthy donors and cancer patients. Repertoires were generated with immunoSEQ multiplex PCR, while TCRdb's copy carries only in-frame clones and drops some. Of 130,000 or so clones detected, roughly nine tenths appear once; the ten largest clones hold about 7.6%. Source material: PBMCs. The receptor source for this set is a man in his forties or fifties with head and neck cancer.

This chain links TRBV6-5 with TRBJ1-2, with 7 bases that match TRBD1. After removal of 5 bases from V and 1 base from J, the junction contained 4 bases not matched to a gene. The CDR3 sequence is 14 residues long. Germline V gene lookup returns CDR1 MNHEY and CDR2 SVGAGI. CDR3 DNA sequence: TGTGCCAGCAGTCAGACAGGGAGTAACTATGGCTACACCTTC. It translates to CASSQTGSNYGYTF.

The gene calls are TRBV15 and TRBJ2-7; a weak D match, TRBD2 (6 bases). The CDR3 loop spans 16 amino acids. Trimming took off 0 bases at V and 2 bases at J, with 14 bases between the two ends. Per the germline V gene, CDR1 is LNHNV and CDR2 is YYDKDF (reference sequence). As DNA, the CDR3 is TGTGCCACCAGCAGAGATCTGGGGACTTCCCCCTACGAGCAGTACTTC. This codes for CATSRDLGTSPYEQYF.

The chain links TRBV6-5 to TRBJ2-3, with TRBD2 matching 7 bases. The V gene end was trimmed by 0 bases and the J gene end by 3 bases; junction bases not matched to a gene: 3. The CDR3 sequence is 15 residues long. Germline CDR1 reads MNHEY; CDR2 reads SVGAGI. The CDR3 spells CASSYSSGETDTQYF. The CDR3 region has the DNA TGTGCCAGCAGTTACTCGAGCGGGGAAACAGATACGCAGTATTTT.

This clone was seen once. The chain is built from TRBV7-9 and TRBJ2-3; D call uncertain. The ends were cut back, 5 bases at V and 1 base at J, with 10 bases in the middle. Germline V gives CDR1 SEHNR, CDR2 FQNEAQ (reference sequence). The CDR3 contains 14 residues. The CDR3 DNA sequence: TGTGCCAGCAGCCTAGGTTCTGGCACAGATACGCAGTATTTT. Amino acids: CASSLGSGTDTQYF.

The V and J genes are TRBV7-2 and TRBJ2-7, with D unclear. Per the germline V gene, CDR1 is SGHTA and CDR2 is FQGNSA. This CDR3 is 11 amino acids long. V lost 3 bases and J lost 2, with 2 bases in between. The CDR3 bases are TGTGCCAGCAGCTTGACCTACGAGCAGTACTTC. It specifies CASSLTYEQYF.

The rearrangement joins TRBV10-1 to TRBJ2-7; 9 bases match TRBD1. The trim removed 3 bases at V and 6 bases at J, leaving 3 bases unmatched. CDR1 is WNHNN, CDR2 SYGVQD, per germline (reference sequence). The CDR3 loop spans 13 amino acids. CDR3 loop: CASSDGTGSEQYF. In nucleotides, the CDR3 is TGCGCCAGCAGTGACGGGACAGGGAGCGAGCAGTACTTC.

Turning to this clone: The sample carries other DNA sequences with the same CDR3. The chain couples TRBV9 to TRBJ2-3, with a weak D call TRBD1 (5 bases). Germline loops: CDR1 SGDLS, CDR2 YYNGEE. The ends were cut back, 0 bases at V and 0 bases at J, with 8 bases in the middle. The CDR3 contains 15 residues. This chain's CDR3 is CASSVGGASTDTQYF. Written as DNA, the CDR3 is TGTGCCAGCAGCGTAGGTGGGGCTAGCACAGATACGCAGTATTTT.

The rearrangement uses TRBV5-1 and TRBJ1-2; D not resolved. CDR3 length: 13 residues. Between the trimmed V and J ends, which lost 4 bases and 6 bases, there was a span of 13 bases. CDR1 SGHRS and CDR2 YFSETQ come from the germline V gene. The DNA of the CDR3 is TGCGCCAGCAGCCTTACCTTTGGGGATGGCTACACCTTC. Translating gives CASSLTFGDGYTF.

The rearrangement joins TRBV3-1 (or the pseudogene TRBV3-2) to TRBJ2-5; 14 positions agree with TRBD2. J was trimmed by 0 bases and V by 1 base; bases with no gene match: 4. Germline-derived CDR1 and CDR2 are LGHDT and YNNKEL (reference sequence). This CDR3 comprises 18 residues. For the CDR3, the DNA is TGTGCCAGCAGCCAAGGACTAGCGGGGGGGGTAAACCAAGAGACCCAGTACTTC. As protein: CASSQGLAGGVNQETQYF.

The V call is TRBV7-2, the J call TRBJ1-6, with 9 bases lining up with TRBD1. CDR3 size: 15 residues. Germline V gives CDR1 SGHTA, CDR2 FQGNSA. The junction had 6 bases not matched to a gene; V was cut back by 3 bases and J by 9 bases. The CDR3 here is CASSLGTGIGSPLHF. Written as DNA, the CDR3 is TGTGCCAGCAGCTTGGGGACAGGGATCGGTTCACCCCTCCACTTT.

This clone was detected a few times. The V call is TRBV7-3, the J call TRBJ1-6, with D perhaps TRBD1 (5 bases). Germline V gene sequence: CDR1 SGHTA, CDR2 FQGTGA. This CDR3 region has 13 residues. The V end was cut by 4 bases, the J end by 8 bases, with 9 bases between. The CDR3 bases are TGTGCCAGCAGCTGGGACGGTGATTCACCCCTCCACTTT. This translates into CASSWDGDSPLHF.

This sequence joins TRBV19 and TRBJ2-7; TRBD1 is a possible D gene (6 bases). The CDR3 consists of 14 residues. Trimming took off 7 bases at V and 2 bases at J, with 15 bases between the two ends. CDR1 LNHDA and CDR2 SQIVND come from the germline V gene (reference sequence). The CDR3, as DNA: TGTGCCAGTACCATGGCGACAGGCCCCTACGAGCAGTACTTC. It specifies CASTMATGPYEQYF.

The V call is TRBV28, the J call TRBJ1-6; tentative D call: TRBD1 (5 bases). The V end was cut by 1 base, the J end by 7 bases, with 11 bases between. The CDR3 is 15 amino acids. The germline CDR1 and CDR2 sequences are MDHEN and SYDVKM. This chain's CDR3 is CASSLSQGGNSPLHF. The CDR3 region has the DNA TGTGCCAGCAGTTTATCCCAGGGTGGCAATTCACCCCTCCACTTT.

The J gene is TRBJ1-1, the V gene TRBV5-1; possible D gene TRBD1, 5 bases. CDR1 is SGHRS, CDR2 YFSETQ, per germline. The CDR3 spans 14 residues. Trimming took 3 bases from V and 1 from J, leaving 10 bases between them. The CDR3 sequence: CASSSGPSNTEAFF. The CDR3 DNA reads TGCGCCAGCAGCTCGGGACCGTCGAACACTGAAGCTTTCTTT.

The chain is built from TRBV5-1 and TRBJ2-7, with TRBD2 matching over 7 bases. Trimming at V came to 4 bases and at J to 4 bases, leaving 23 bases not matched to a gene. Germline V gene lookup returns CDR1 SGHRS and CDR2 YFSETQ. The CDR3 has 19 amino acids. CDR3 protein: CASSPGGGLGSGAIYEQYF. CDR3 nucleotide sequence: TGCGCCAGCAGCCCGGGCGGGGGTTTGGGCAGCGGGGCGATTTACGAGCAGTACTTC.

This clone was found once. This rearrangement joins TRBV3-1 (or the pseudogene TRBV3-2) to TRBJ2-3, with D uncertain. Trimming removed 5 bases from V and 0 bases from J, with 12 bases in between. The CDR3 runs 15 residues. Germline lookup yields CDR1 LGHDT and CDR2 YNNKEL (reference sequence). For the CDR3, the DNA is TGTGCCAGCAGCAATGGGCCACGTAGCACAGATACGCAGTATTTT. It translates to CASSNGPRSTDTQYF.

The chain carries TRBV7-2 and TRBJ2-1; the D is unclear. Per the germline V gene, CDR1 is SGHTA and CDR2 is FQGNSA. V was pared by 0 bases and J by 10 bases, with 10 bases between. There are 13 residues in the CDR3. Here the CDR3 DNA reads TGTGCCAGCAGCTTAGCCCCCCAAGTGGAGCAGTTCTTC. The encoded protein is CASSLAPQVEQFF.

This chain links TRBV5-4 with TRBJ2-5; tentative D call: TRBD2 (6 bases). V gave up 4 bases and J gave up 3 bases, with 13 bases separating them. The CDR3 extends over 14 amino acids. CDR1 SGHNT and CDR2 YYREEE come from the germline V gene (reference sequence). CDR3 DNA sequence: TGTGCCAGCAGCGCTGGAGGGGCAGAAGAGACCCAGTACTTC. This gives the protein CASSAGGAEETQYF.

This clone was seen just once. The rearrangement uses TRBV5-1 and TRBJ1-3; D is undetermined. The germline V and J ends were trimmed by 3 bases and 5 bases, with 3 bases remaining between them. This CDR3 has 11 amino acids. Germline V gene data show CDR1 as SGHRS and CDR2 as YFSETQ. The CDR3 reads CASSSRNTIYF. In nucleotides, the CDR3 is TGCGCCAGCAGCTCGAGAAACACCATATATTTT.

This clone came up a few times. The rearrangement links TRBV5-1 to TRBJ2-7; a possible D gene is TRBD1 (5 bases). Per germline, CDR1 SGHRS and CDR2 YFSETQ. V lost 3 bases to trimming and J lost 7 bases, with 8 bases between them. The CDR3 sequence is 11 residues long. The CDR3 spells CASSSQGEQYF. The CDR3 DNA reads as TGCGCCAGCAGCTCGCAGGGAGAGCAGTACTTC.

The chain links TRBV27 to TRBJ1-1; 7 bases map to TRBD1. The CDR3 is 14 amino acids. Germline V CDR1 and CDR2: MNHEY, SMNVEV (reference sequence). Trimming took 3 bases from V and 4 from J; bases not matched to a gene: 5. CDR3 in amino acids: CASSFRQGITEAFF. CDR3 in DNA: TGTGCCAGCAGTTTCCGACAGGGTATCACTGAAGCTTTCTTT.

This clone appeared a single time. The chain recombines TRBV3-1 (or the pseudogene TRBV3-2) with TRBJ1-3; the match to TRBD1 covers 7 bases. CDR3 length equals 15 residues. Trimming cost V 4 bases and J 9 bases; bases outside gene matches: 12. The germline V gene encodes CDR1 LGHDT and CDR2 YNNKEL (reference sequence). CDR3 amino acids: CASSLTTGAGGTIYF. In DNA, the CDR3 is TGTGCCAGCAGCCTAACCACAGGGGCCGGGGGCACCATATATTTT.